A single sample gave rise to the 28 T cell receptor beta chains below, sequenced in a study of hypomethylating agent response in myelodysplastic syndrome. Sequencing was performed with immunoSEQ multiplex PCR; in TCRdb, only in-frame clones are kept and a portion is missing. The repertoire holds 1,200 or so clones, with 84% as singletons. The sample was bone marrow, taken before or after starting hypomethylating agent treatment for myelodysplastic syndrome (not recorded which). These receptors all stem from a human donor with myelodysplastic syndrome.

CDR3 loop: CASSLRWEKEDGSYGYTF. The CDR3 DNA is TGTGCCAGCAGCTTACGGTGGGAAAAAGAGGACGGGTCCTATGGCTACACCTTC. The chain uses TRBV7-9 and TRBJ1-2; D remains unclear. There are 18 residues in the CDR3. V was trimmed by 2 bases and J by 4 bases, leaving 23 bases between them. Germline CDR1 reads SEHNR; CDR2 reads FQNEAQ (reference sequence). Together with reference TRBV7-9 and TRBJ1-2, the CDR3 gives the full variable domain: DTGVSQNPRHKITKRGQNVTFRCDPISEHNRLYWYRQTLGQGPEFLTYFQNEAQLEKSRLLSDRFSAERPKGSFSTLEIQRTEQGDSAMYLCASSLRWEKEDGSYGYTFGSGTRLTVV.

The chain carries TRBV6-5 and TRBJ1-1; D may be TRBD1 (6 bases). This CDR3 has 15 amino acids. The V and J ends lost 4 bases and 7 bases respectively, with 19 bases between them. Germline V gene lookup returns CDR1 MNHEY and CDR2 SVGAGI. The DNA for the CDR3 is TGTGCCAGCAGTTCTCCGACAGGCCGGCACGGTGAAGCTTTCTTT. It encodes CASSSPTGRHGEAFF.

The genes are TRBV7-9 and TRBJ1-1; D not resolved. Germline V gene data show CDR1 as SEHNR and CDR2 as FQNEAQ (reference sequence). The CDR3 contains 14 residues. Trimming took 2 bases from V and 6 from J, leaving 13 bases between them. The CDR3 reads CASSLPPSVPEAFF. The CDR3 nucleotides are TGTGCCAGCAGCTTACCCCCCTCGGTGCCTGAAGCTTTCTTT. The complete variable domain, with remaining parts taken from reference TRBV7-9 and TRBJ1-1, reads DTGVSQNPRHKITKRGQNVTFRCDPISEHNRLYWYRQTLGQGPEFLTYFQNEAQLEKSRLLSDRFSAERPKGSFSTLEIQRTEQGDSAMYLCASSLPPSVPEAFFGQGTRLTVV.

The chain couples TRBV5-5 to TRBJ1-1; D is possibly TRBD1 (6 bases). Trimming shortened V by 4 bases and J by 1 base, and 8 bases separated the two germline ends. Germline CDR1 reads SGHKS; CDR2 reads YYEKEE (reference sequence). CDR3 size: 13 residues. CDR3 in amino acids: CASSPQGNTEAFF. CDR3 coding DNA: TGTGCCAGCAGCCCACAGGGGAACACTGAAGCTTTCTTT. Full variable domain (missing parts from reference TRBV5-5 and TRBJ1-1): DAGVTQSPTHLIKTRGQQVTLRCSPISGHKSVSWYQQVLGQGPQFIFQYYEKEERGRGNFPDRFSARQFPNYSSELNVNALLLGDSALYLCASSPQGNTEAFFGQGTRLTVV.

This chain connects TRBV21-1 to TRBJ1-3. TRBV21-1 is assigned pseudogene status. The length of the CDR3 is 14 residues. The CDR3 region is CASDRVFSGNTIYF. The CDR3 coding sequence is TGTGCCAGCGACCGTGTCTTCTCTGGAAACACCATATATTTT.

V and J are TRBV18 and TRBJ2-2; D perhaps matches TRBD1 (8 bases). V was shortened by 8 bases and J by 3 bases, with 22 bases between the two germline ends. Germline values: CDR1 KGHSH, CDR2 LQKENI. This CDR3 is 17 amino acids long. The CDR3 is CASTGGQRTGYTGELFF. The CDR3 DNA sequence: TGTGCCAGCACGGGGGGTCAGCGGACAGGGTACACCGGGGAGCTGTTTTTT.

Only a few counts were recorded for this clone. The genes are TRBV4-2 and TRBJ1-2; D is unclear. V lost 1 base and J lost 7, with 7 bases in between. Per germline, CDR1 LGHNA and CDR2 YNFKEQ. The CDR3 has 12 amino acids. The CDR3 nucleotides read TGTGCCAGCAGCCAAGCGTTGGGTGGCTACACCTTC. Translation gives CASSQALGGYTF.

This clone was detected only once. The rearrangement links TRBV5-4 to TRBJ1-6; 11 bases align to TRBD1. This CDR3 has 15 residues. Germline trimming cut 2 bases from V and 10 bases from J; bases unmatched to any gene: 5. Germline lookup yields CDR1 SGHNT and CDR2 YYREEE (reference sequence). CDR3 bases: TGTGCCAGCAGCTTAGGACAGGGGGCTAGGTCACCCCTCCACTTT. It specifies CASSLGQGARSPLHF.

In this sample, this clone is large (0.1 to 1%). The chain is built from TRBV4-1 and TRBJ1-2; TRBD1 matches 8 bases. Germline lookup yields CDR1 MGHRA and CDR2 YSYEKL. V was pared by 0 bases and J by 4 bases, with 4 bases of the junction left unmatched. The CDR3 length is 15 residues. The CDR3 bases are TGCGCCAGCAGCCAAGAAGTCGGACAGGGCTATGGCTACACCTTC. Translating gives CASSQEVGQGYGYTF.

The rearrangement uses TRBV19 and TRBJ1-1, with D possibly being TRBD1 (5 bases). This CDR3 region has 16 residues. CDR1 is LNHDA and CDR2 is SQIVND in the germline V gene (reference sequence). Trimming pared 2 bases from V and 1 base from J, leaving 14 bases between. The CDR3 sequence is CASSISVGGENTEAFF. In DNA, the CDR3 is TGTGCCAGTAGTATAAGTGTTGGGGGAGAGAACACTGAAGCTTTCTTT.

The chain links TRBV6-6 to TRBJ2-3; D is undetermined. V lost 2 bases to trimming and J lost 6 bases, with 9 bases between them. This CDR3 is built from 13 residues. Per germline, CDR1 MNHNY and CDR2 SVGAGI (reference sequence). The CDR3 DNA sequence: TGTGCCAGCAGTTACCGTCCTTGGGATACGCAGTATTTT. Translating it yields CASSYRPWDTQYF.

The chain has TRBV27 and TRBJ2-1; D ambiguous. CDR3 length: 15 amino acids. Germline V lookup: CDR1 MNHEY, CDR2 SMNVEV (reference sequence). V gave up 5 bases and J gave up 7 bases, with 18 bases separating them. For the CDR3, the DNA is TGTGCCAGCAGTGGACGACTTGCCCTAGGGAATGAGCAGTTCTTC. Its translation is CASSGRLALGNEQFF.

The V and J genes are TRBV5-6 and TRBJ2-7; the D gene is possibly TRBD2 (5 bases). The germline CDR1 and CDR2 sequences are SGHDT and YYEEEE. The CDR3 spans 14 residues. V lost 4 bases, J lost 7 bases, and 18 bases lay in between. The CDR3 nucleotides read TGTGCCAGCAGCCCACCGGGGTCTAGAGGGGAGCAGTACTTC. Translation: CASSPPGSRGEQYF. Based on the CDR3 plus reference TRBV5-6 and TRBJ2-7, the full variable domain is DAGVTQSPTHLIKTRGQQVTLRCSPKSGHDTVSWYQQALGQGPQFIFQYYEEEERQRGNFPDRFSGHQFPNYSSELNVNALLLGDSALYLCASSPPGSRGEQYFGPGTRLTVT.

This CDR3 reads CASSLLGQLGLIEKLFF. CDR3 DNA: TGTGCCAGCAGTTTACTGGGCCAGCTAGGACTGATTGAAAAACTGTTTTTT. This chain joins TRBV28 and TRBJ1-4; D is unclear. V lost 2 bases to trimming and J lost 7 bases, with 20 bases between them. CDR1 is MDHEN, CDR2 SYDVKM, per germline. CDR3 length equals 17 residues.

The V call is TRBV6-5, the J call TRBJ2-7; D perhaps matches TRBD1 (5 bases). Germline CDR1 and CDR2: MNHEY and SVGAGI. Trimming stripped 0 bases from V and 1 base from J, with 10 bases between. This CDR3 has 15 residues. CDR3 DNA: TGTGCCAGCAGTTACTCGGGCAGGGCTTCCTACGAGCAGTACTTC. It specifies CASSYSGRASYEQYF.

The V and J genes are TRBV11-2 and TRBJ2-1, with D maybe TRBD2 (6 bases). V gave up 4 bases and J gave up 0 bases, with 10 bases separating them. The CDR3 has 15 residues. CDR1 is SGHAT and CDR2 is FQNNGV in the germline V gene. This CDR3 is CASSSQRVSYNEQFF. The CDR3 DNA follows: TGTGCCAGCAGCTCCCAGCGGGTCTCCTACAATGAGCAGTTCTTC. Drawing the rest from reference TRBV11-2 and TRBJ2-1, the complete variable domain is EAGVAQSPRYKIIEKRQSVAFWCNPISGHATLYWYQQILGQGPKLLIQFQNNGVVDDSQLPKDRFSAERLKGVDSTLKIQPAKLEDSAVYLCASSSQRVSYNEQFFGPGTRLTVL.

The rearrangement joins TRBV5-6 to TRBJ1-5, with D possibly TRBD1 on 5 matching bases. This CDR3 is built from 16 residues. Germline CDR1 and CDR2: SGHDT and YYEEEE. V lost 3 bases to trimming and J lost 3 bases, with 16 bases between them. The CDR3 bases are TGTGCCAGCAGCTCAAGACGAGGGGCGGCCAATCAGCCCCAGCATTTT. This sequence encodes CASSSRRGAANQPQHF.

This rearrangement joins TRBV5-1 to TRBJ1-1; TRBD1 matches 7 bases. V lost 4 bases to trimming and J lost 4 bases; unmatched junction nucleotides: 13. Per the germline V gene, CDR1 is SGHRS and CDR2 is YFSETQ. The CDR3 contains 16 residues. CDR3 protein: CASSPTGTERGTEAFF. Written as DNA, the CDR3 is TGCGCCAGCAGCCCGACCGGGACAGAGAGGGGCACTGAAGCTTTCTTT.

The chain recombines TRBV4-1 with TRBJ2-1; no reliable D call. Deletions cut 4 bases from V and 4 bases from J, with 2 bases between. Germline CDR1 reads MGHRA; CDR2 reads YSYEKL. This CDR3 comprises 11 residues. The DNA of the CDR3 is TGCGCCAGCAGCCGATACAATGAGCAGTTCTTC. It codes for CASSRYNEQFF.

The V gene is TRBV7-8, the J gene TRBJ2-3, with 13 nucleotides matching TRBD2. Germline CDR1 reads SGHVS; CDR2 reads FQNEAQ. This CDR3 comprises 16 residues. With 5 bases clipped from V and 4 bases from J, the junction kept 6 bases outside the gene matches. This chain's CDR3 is CASSTGLAGYADTQYF. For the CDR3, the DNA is TGTGCCAGCAGCACGGGACTAGCGGGATACGCAGATACGCAGTATTTT.

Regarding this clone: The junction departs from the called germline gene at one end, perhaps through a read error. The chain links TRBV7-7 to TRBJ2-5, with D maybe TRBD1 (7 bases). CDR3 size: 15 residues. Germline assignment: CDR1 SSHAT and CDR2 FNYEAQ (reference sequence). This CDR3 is CASSLGQGGQETQYF. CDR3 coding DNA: TGTGCTAGCAGCTTAGGGCAGGGGGGACAAGAGACCCAGTACTTC.

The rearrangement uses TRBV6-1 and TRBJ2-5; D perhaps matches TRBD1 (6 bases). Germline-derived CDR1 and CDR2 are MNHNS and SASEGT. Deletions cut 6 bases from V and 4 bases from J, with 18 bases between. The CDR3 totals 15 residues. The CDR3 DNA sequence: TGTGCCAGCAGCTGGAACAGGGAAGCCTCAGAGACCCAGTACTTC. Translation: CASSWNREASETQYF.

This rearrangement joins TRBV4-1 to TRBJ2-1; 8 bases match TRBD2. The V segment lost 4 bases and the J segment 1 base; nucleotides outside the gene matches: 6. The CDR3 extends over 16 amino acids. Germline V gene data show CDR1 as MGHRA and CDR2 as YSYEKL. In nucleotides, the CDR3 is TGCGCCAGCAGCCCTGGCGGGGGGTTTTCCTACAATGAGCAGTTCTTC. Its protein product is CASSPGGGFSYNEQFF.

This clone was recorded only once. For the CDR3, the DNA is TGTGCTAGTGGTTTGCGTGGGTTGACAGGGGATTATGGCTACACCTTC. It specifies CASGLRGLTGDYGYTF. The chain joins TRBV12-5 to TRBJ1-2; 8 bases match TRBD1. The CDR3 is made up of 16 amino acids. V gave up 2 bases and J gave up 5 bases; unmatched junction bases: 10. Germline assignment: CDR1 LGHNT and CDR2 FRNRAP. The full variable domain, in which reference TRBV12-5 and TRBJ1-2 provide the parts outside the CDR3, is DARVTQTPRHKVTEMGQEVTMRCQPILGHNTVFWYRQTMMQGLELLAYFRNRAPLDDSGMPKDRFSAEMPDATLATLKIQPSEPRDSAVYFCASGLRGLTGDYGYTFGSGTRLTVV.

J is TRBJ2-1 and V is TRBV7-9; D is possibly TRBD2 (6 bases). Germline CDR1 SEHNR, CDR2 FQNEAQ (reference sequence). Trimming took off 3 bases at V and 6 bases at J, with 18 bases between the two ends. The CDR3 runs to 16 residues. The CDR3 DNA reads TGTGCCAGCAGCTTCTTGGCGGGGATGGGGTCCAATGAGCAGTTCTTC. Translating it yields CASSFLAGMGSNEQFF.

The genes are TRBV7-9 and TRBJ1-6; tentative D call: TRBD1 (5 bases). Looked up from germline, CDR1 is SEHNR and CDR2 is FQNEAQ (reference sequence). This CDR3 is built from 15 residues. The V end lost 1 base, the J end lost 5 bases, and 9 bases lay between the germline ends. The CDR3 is CASSLGSGHNSPLHF. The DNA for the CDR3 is TGTGCCAGCAGCTTAGGATCAGGGCATAATTCACCCCTCCACTTT.

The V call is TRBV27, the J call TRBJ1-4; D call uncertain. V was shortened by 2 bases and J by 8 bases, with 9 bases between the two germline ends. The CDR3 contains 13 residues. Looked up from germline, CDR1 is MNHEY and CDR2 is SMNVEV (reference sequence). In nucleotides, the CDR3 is TGTGCCAGCAGTTTACCCGGCAGAGAAAAACTGTTTTTT. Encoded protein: CASSLPGREKLFF. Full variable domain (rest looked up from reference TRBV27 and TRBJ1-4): EAQVTQNPRYLITVTGKKLTVTCSQNMNHEYMSWYRQDPGLGLRQIYYSMNVEVTDKGDVPEGYKVSRKEKRNFPLILESPSPNQTSLYFCASSLPGREKLFFGSGTQLSVL.

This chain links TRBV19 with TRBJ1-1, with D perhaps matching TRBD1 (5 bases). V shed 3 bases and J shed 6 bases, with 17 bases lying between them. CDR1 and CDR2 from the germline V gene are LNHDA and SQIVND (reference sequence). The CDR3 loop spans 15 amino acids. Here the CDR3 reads CASSILGVSNAEAFF. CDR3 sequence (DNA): TGTGCCAGTAGTATCCTAGGGGTCTCAAACGCTGAAGCTTTCTTT.